This T cell receptor beta chain was recovered during a study of T-cell memory formation after mild COVID-19. TCRdb re-called the 5' RACE reads with MiXCR, one entry per CDR3 protein. The table includes about 430,000 distinct CDR3 sequences, about a sixth detected once. The CDR3 totals 14 residues. CDR1 and CDR2 from the germline V gene are SGHAT and FQNNGV. The ends were cut back, 6 bases at V and 4 bases at J, with 15 bases in the middle. J is TRBJ1-2 and V is TRBV11-2, with D possibly matching TRBD1 (6 bases). The sample was PBMCs or a T cell subset sorted from them (not recorded which). The sequence came from a man in his late teens or twenties who had mild COVID-19 (a few samples of this study predate the infection). Cell type and time point are not known. CDR3 in DNA: TGTGCCAGCAGGGAGGGTGACAGGCCCTATGGCTACACCTTC. This translates into CASREGDRPYGYTF.